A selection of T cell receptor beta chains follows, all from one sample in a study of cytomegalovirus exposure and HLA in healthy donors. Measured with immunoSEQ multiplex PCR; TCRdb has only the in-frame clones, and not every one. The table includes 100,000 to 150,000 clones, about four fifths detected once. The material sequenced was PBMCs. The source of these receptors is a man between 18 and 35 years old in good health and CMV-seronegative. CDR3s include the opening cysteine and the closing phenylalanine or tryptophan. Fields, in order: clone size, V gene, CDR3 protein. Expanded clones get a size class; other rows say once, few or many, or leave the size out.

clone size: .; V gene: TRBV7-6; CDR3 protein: CASSAKPAGHNEQFF
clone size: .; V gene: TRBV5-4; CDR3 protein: CASSSTNTGELFF
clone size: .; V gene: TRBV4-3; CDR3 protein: CASSGTGIWTGELFF
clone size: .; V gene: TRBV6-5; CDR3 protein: CASSPGGPHYNEQFF
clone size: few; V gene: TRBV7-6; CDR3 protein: CASSPALTGTGYTF
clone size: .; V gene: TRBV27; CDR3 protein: CASSKGGGYTF
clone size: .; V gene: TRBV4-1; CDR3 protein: CASSQDWDRAGEQYF
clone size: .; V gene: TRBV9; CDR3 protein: CASSVGGDVSAYEQYF
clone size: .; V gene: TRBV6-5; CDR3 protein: CASSYAGRGPYEQYF
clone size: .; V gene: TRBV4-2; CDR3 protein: CASSTESDHGYTF
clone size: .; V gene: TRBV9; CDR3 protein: CASTGGPSSGANVLTF
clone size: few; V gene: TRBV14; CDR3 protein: CASSPAGGSTDTQYF
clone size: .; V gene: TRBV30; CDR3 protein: CAWATGGLDEKLFF
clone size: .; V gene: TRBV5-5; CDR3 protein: CASSLVGQGDYEQYF
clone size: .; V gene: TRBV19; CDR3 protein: CASTYRGNTEAFF
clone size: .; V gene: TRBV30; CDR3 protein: CAWTLDRGRGYTF
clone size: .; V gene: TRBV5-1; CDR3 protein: CASSLLDRSKRYGYTF
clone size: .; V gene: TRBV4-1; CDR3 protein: CASSQDGGGEETQYF
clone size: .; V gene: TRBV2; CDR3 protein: CASSERLTGGSLYGYTF
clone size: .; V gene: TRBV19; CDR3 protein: CASSLGQGRPDTDTQYF
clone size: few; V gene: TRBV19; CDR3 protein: CASSIGASGSYQETQYF
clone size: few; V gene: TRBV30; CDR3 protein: CAWSQGAPETQYF
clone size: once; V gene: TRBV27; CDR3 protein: CASSPSFTNTEAFF
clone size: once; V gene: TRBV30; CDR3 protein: CAWNPGGGSYEQYF
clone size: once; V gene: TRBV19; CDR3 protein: CASSITGQGTYEQYF
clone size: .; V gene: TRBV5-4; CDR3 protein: CASSFLFSGTGTDTQYF
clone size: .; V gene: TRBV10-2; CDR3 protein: CASSEETGGGFGNQPQHF
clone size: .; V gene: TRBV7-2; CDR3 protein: CASSPRTGHNEKLFF
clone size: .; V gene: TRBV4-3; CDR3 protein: CASSQKAVMRTGLGSGANVLTF
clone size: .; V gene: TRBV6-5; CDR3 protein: CASRFADRDDYGYTF
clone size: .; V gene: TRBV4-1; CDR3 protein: CASSQDLQGGDTQYF
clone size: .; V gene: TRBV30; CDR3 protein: CAWSVGQANQPQHF
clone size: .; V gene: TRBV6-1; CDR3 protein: CASRSSNTEAFF
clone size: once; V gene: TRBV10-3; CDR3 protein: CAISERGGSYNEQFF
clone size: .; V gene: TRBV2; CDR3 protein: CASRGSGGRQETQYF
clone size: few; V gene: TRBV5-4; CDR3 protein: CASSLDAGRNNQPQHF
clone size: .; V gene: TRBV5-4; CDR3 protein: CASSLKPGQGQEQYF
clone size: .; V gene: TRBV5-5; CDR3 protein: CASILTREQGASYEQYF
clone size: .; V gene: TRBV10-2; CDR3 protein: CASSRGMGEKLFF
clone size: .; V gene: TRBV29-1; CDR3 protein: CSVAVARAKNIQYF
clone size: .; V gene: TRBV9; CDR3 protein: CASSVGPSGATGELFF
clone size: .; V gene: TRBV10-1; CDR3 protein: CASSESILQGNTEAFF
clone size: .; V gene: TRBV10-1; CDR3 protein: CASSEWLVGDTQYF